The clone carrying this T cell receptor (beta chain) was recorded once. Its cognate antigen is unknown. This CDR3 spans 15 amino acids. V dropped 5 bases and J dropped 3; count of bases not matched to a gene: 9. The V gene's germline CDR1 is SEHNR and CDR2 FQNEAQ (reference sequence). The sample belongs to a study of OX40 agonist ivuxolimab in advanced cancers. Study-wide context: Treatment of patients was with ivuxolimab, an agonistic anti-OX40 (CD134) antibody. Two cutaneous melanoma patients and one hepatocellular carcinoma patient, three in all, had partial responses.

Some clones are missing from TCRdb's copy, which holds only in-frame ones; the method was immunoSEQ multiplex PCR. Among 65,000 to 80,000 clones listed, nearly 95% were seen once. Study results and limitations: Mean expanded clone counts were higher in CD8+ than CD4+ T cells. CD4+ and CD8+ blood T cells expanded clonally by week 6 at 0.1 to 3.0 mg/kg.

This material consisted of CD4+ or CD8+ T cells sorted from blood, taken in a trial of the OX40 agonist ivuxolimab. This TCR was recovered from an adult with an advanced solid tumor such as melanoma, head and neck, liver or kidney cancer. The rearrangement links TRBV7-9 to TRBJ2-7, with 8 bases fitting TRBD1. This CDR3 reads CASSPSDRAYYEQYF. The CDR3 nucleotides are TGTGCCAGCAGCCCTTCGGACAGGGCGTACTACGAGCAGTACTTC.